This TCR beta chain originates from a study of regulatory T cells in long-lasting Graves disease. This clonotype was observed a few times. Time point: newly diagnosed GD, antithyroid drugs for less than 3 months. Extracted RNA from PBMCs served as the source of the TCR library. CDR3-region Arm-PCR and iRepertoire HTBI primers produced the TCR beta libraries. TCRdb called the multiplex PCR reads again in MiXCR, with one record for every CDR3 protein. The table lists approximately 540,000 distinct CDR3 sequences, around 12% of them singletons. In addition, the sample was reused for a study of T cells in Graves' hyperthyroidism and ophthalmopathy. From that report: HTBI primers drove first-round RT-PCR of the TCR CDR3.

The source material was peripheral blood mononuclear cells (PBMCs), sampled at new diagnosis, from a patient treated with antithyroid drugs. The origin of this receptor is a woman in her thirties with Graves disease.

The CDR3 sequence is CASSRNHLNFPNIQYF. In DNA, the CDR3 is TGTGCCAGCAGCCGAAACCATCTAAACTTCCCCAACATTCAGTACTTC. This sequence joins TRBV3-1 and TRBJ2-4; D remains unclear. The germline V gene has CDR1 LGHDT and CDR2 YNNKEL (reference sequence). The CDR3 runs to 16 residues. V gave up 4 bases and J gave up 7 bases, with 20 bases separating them.